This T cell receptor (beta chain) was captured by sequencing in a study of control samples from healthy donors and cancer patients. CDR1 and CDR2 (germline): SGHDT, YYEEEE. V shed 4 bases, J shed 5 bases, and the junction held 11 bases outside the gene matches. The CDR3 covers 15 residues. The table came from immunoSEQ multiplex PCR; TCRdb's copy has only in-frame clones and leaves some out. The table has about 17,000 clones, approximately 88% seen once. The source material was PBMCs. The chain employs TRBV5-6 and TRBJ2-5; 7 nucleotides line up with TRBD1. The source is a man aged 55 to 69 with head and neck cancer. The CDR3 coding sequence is TGTGCCAGCAGCCCCGGACAGGCTAGGGGGGAGACCCAGTACTTC. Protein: CASSPGQARGETQYF. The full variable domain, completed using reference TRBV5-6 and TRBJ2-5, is DAGVTQSPTHLIKTRGQQVTLRCSPKSGHDTVSWYQQALGQGPQFIFQYYEEEERQRGNFPDRFSGHQFPNYSSELNVNALLLGDSALYLCASSPGQARGETQYFGPGTRLLVL.